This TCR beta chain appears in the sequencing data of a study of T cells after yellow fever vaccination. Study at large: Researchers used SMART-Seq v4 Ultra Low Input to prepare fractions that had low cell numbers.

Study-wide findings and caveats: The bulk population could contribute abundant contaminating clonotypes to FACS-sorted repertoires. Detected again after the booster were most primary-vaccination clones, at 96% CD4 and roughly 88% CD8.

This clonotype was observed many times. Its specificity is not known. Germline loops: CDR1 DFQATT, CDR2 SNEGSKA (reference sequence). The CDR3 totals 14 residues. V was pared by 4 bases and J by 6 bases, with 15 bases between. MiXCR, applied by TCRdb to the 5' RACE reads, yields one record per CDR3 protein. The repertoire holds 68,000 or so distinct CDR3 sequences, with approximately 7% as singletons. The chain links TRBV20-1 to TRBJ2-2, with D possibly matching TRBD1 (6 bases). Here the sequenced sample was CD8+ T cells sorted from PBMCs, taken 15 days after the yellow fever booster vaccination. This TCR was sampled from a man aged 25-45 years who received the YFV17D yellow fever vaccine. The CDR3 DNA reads TGCAGTGCTAAGGGACACCCCTCCGCCGGGGAGCTGTTTTTT. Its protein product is CSAKGHPSAGELFF.